This paragraph covers one TCR beta chain sequence. This clone has a count of ten or more. The target of this receptor is not known. No per-base quality is available; no much larger clone lies one base away. As encoded in the germline V gene, CDR1 is SGHDN while CDR2 is FVKESK. The CDR3, cysteine through phenylalanine, is 12 amino acids long. The entry retains the CDR3 DNA only, 36 bases that are in frame from base 1. V is cut by 1 base and J by 6 bases, and the space between the germline ends is 7 bases. The time point tag for this specimen amounts to: about 11 months on ibrutinib. For TCR beta library preparation, approximately 2 micrograms of genomic DNA were extracted from the cryopreserved PBMCs. Longitudinal blood samples from CLL patients receiving ibrutinib monotherapy were subjected to high-throughput TCR beta sequencing. The patients took part in an open-label, single-center phase 2 trial of ibrutinib monotherapy.

This entry belongs to a study of cytotoxic CD8 clonotypes in ibrutinib-treated CLL listed by TCRdb under 2021. Study-wide context: In this cohort, around 15 patients were treatment-naive and ten to eleven were relapsed/refractory, while fewer than 18 had unmutated IGHV. Partial responses were observed in about 25 patients and complete responses in 2; after a median follow-up of around 64 months, remission was maintained in 15 or so patients and progression was observed in some 12. The response samples were drawn at a median of 12 months into treatment, with a range of about 6 to 36 months. On average, each sample yielded around 270,000 productive templates and roughly 95,000 productive rearrangements. Of the 90 or so people in the trial, around 25 had longitudinal samples available. Cryopreserved peripheral blood mononuclear cells were obtained before treatment, at response, and at either sustained remission or disease progression. Every sample from remission and from progressive disease was obtained while the patients were still on ibrutinib.

What the authors observed across the whole study: Baseline clonality exceeded that of age-matched healthy donors and correlated strongly with circulating CD8+ T-cell counts. Public clonotypes were rare and either contracted or stayed stable during treatment, and the rise in clonality at ibrutinib response reflected the expansion of private clonotypes. Clonality increased at ibrutinib response, stayed stable in sustained remission, and fell back toward baseline at progression. Sampling times were not matched between sustained-remission and progressing patients, and lymph node repertoires were not studied.

On a MiSeq, deep resolution sequencing aimed for a depth between 1 in 1 million and 1 in 200,000 T cells, with each clonotype covered approximately 10x on average. The immunoSEQ hsTCRB Kit was used to generate the TCR beta libraries. The source study handled its data this way. The data were analyzed with ImmunoSEQ Analyzer and ImmunoSEQ Data Assistant, and V, D and J gene assignments followed IMGT definitions. Clonality, with values ranging from 0 to 1, was calculated as one minus the normalized Shannon entropy of productive rearrangement frequencies. Public clonotype analysis was restricted to overrepresented clonotypes comprising at least 0.05% of each patient's repertoire. Roughly 13 age-matched healthy donor repertoires from immuneACCESS served as clonality controls. TCRdb re-hosts the immuneACCESS table, in-frame sequences only. Its copies lack some clones; in the studies checked, an unresolved V gene accounts for under half of them, and the cause for the rest is not known. The V and J calls and clone size were taken over from that table, and D and trimming were inferred from the DNA. The sample records some 200,000 clones, 65% to 80% of which are singletons. The top ten constitute 5.5% to 7% of the sample.

Sequencing used PBMCs, obtained after 12 months of ibrutinib treatment. This TCR was recovered from a human donor with chronic lymphocytic leukemia. The sequence links TRBV14 to TRBJ2-7; no D gene is confidently identified. The CDR3 has the sequence CASSQAGFEQYF. The nucleotide sequence reads as follows: TGTGCCAGCAGCCAAGCCGGGTTCGAGCAGTACTTC.